This T cell receptor (beta chain) was profiled in a study of CD8+ T cells in alopecia areata. In the study overall: Female C3H/HeJ recipients aged about 6-11 weeks got skin from C3H/HeJ graft donors aged roughly 6-13 months that had spontaneous alopecia. Whole-study findings and limits: Normal skin's resident alphabeta T cells are also sequenced in scalp samples. Lesional scalp, especially alopecia totalis/universalis, showed higher clonality than normal scalp. Between patients, shared TCR sequences were less clear than in mice. This was possibly due in part to HLA diversity in the patient population.

Ten or more counts support this clone. As yet, its antigen is unknown. Gene names and germline match the mouse. The read finishes 4 residues shy of the CDR3 end, and the germline J gene is used to complete it. Reverse transcribed after extraction, RNA yielded cDNA as the sequencing template. The protocol was immunoSEQ multiplex PCR, while the TCRdb copy is restricted to in-frame clones and leaves out a portion. In total the sample includes about 110,000 clones, none of them seen once. V was trimmed by 0 bases and J by 4 bases, leaving 16 bases between them. Germline assignment: CDR1 NNHDY and CDR2 SYVADS. The CDR3 has 17 residues.

The chain links TRBV13-3 to TRBJ1-4; D perhaps matches TRBD1 (6 bases). The origin of this receptor is a C3H/HeJ mouse with alopecia areata. Strain haplotype (MHC): H2-k. Sequencing was performed on lesional skin. The CDR3: CASSDAGGREGNERLFF. The CDR3 bases that were read are TGTGCCAGCAGTGATGCGGGGGGGCGCGAGGGCAACGAA. The whole variable domain, remainder taken from reference TRBV13-3 and TRBJ1-4, is EAAVTQSPRSKVAVTGGKVTLSCHQTNNHDYMYWYRQDTGHGLRLIHYSYVADSTEKGDIPDGYKASRPSQENFSLILELASLSQTAVYFCASSDAGGREGNERLFFGHGTKLSVL.